A single count supports the clone carrying this T cell receptor (beta chain). The data stem from a study of neoadjuvant anti-PD-1 for oral cavity cancer. Germline CDR1 reads SQVTM; CDR2 reads ANQGSEA. This CDR3 spans 16 amino acids. Trimming removed 1 base from V and 0 bases from J; junction bases left unmatched: 3. Only in-frame clones appear in the TCRdb table, and some are missing; sequencing was by immunoSEQ multiplex PCR. The table shows about 14,000 clones, with around 66% occurring only once. As for time point: after neoadjuvant nivolumab, at surgical resection. The V and J genes are TRBV29-1 and TRBJ2-5, with 12 nucleotides matching TRBD2. This material consisted of PBMCs, taken after nivolumab (anti-PD-1) treatment. The sequence came from a person aged 35-79 years with oral cavity squamous cell carcinoma. CDR3 in amino acids: CSVEVGTSGHQETQYF. The CDR3 nucleotides read TGCAGCGTTGAAGTAGGGACTAGCGGGCACCAAGAGACCCAGTACTTC.